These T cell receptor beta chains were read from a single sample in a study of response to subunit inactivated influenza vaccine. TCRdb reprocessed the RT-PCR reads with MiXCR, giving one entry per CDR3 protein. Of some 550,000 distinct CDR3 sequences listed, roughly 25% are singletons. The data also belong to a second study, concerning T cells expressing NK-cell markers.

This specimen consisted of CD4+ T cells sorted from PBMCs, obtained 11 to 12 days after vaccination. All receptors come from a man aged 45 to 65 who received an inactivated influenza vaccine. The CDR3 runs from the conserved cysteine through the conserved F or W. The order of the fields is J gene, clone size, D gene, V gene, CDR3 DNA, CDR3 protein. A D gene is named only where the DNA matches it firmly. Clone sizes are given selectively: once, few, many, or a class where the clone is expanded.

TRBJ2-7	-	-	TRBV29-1	TGCAGCGTTATAAGGGACACCTACGAGCAGTACTTC	CSVIRDTYEQYF
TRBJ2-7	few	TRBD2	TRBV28	TGTGCCAGCAGCGGAAAACTACTAGCGGGGTGGCCCTACGAGCAGTACTTC	CASSGKLLAGWPYEQYF
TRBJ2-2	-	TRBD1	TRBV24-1	TGTGCCACCAGTGATTGGGGGACAGGGGGCACCGCCGGGGAGCTGTTTTTT	CATSDWGTGGTAGELFF
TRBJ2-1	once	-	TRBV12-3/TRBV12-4	TGTGCCAGCAGTGTTAGCGGAGGAGGCCTGAGGAATGAGCAGTTCTTC	CASSVSGGGLRNEQFF
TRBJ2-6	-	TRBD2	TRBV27	TGTGCCAGCAGGACCGTGGGGCTAGCGGGAGCGTCTGGGGCCAACGTCCTGACTTTC	CASRTVGLAGASGANVLTF
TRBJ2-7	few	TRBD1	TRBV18	TGTGCCAGCTCACCATACACAGGGGATTTCTACGAGCAGTACTTC	CASSPYTGDFYEQYF
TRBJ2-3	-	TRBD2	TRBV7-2	TGTGCCACCAGTGGCGGGAGTGTAGATACGCAGTATTTT	CATSGGSVDTQYF
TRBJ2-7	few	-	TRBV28	TGTGCCAGCAGTTTATTGCGACAGAGCTACGAGCAGTACTTC	CASSLLRQSYEQYF
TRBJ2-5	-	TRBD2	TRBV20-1	TGCAGTGCTAGTGGGGCGGGAGTGGAGACCCAGTACTTC	CSASGAGVETQYF
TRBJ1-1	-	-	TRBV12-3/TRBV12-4	TGTGCCAGCAGTCTCAGCGTGGGGAGGACGGACACTGAAGCTTTCTTT	CASSLSVGRTDTEAFF
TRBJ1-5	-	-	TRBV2	TGTGCCAGCAGTGAAACGTGGGATCAGCCCCAGCATTTT	CASSETWDQPQHF
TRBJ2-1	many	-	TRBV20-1	TGCAGTGCTAGAGATCCGGCAGGAGACACCTACAATGAGCAGTTCTTC	CSARDPAGDTYNEQFF
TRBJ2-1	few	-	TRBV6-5	TGTGCCAGCAGTTACATTCGGGGTGAGCAGTTCTTC	CASSYIRGEQFF
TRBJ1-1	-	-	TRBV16	TGTGCCAGCAGCCAATCCGGGGACACTGAAGCTTTCTTT	CASSQSGDTEAFF
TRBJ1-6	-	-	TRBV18	TGTGCCAGCTCACCAAGGGCAGCATATAATTCACCCCTCCACTTT	CASSPRAAYNSPLHF
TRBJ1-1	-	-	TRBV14	TGTGCCAGCAGCCCTCCCGGACGGGGGATGACTGAAGCTTTCTTT	CASSPPGRGMTEAFF
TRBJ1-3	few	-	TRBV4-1	TGCGCCACCAAGGGATCCGGAAACACCATATATTTT	CATKGSGNTIYF
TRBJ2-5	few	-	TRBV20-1	TGCAGTGCTAGCCCCGCCCAGGCCGGGTCAGAGACCCAGTACTTC	CSASPAQAGSETQYF
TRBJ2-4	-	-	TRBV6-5	TGTGCCAGCAGTTACTTAGGACAGCATCTAACCAAAAACATTCAGTACTTC	CASSYLGQHLTKNIQYF
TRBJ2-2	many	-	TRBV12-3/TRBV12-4	TGTGCCAGCAGTTTCTCGCTGAACACCGGGGAGCTGTTTTTT	CASSFSLNTGELFF
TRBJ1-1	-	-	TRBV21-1	TGTGCCAGATTCCGGGACAGGGCTGGTGGCACTGAAGCTTTCTTT	CARFRDRAGGTEAFF
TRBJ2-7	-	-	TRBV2	TGTGCCAGCAGACGCTGGGGGACCTACGAGCAGTACTTC	CASRRWGTYEQYF
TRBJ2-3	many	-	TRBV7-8	TGTGCCAGCAGCGGGGGTTTAACAGATACGCAGTATTTT	CASSGGLTDTQYF
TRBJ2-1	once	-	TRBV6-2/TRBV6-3	TGTGCCAGCAGTTACCTCCAGGGCTCCTACAATGAGCAGTTCTTC	CASSYLQGSYNEQFF
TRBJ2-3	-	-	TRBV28	TGTGCCAGCAGCTACTACCTTGGACAGACAAGCACAGATACGCAGTATTTT	CASSYYLGQTSTDTQYF
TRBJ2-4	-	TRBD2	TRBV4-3	TGCGCCAGCGGCCTTAGCGGGGCAGGCAAAAACATTCAGTACTTC	CASGLSGAGKNIQYF
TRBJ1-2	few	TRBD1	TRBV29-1	TGCAGCGTCCGGGACAGGGTGGACTATGGCTACACCTTC	CSVRDRVDYGYTF
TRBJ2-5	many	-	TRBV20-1	TGCAGTGCTAGCCCAGGGACGGGTGAGACCCAGTACTTC	CSASPGTGETQYF
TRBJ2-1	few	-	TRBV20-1	TGCAGTGCTAGGGTGCGGGGTCCCTACAATGAGCAGTTCTTC	CSARVRGPYNEQFF
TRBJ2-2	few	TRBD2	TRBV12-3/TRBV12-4	TGTGCCAGCAGTCCCAGCGGGGGGACGAACACCGGGGAGCTGTTTTTT	CASSPSGGTNTGELFF
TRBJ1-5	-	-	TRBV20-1	TGCAGTGCGGCCGGACAATTAAATCAGCCCCAGCATTTT	CSAAGQLNQPQHF
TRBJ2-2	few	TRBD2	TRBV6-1	TGTGCCAGCAGTCGGACTAGCGGGGGCCCAAACACCGGGGAGCTGTTTTTT	CASSRTSGGPNTGELFF
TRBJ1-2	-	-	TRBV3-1	TGTGCCAGCAGCCCAAAGAACAGACCCAACTATGGCTACACCTTC	CASSPKNRPNYGYTF
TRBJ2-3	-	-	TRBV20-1	TGCAGTGCTAGAGGATGGGACGGACCAGATACGCAGTATTTT	CSARGWDGPDTQYF
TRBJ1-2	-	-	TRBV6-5	TGTGCCAGCAGTTACTCGACCAGGGTGAATGGCTACACCTTC	CASSYSTRVNGYTF
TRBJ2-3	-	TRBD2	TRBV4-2	TGTGCCAGCAGCCAAGAGAGCGGGACCACAGATACGCAGTATTTT	CASSQESGTTDTQYF
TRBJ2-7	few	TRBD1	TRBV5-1	TGCGCCAGCAGCACCATCTTAACCGGGACAGGGGCCTACGAGCAGTACTTC	CASSTILTGTGAYEQYF
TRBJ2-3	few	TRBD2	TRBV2	TGTGCCAGCAAAGCTAGGCTAGCGGGGGGCACAGATACGCAGTATTTT	CASKARLAGGTDTQYF
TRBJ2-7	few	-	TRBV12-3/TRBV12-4	TGTGCCAGCAGACCGGACATGAGCTACGAGCAGTACTTC	CASRPDMSYEQYF
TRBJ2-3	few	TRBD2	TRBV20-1	TGCAGTGCTAGAGATGGCGGTAGCGGGGGGGCCGGGGCAGATACGCAGTATTTT	CSARDGGSGGAGADTQYF
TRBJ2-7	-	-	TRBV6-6	TGTGCCAGCAGCCTACTCTTAGCCTACGAGCAGTACTTC	CASSLLLAYEQYF
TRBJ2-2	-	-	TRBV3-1	TGTGCCAGCAGCCAAGTGGCCGGGACCGCTCTATCGAACACCGGGGAGCTGTTTTTT	CASSQVAGTALSNTGELFF
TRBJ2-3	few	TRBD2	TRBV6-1	TGTGCCAGCTACGCGGGGGGGGGACTAGCGGGGCGTTGGGCGCAGTATTTT	CASYAGGGLAGRWAQYF